The 9 T cell receptor beta chains listed next were all sequenced from one sample in a study of shared clonotypes between healthy human individuals (dated by TCRdb to the early 2020s). CD8 naive samples were obtained by positive selection for CCR7 among CD45RO-negative cells, yielding a CD45RA+CCR7+ population from which TemRA cells were excluded. The method behind the library was the immunoSEQ multiplex PCR assay. TCRdb took this table from immuneACCESS and kept in-frame rearrangements with V and J called. Such tables lack part of the clones; where checked against another copy, unresolved V genes explain under half of the gap, and the rest is unexplained. The sample contains fewer than 850,000 clones, 96% of them found a single time. Around 0.21% of the sample comes from the top ten. The sequenced material came from naive CD8+ T cells sorted from blood. Interpreted using the paper, the cell subset or site label stands for: CD45RA+CCR7+. The receptors come from a young man in good health.

The chain has TRBV30 and TRBJ2-1; possible D gene TRBD1, 6 bases. Germline V gene lookup returns CDR1 GTSNPN and CDR2 SVGIG (reference sequence). This CDR3 spans 13 amino acids. V was shortened by 4 bases and J by 4 bases, with 11 bases between the two germline ends. As DNA, the CDR3 is TGTGCCTGGATGACAGGCGATTACAATGAGCAGTTCTTC. Protein: CAWMTGDYNEQFF.

This clone was picked up one time. The V and J genes are TRBV6-6 and TRBJ2-7; D might be TRBD1 or TRBD2, each matching 5 bases. The CDR3 is made up of 14 amino acids. CDR1 is MNHNY, CDR2 SVGAGI, per germline (reference sequence). Trimming cost V 0 bases and J 4 bases, with 10 bases left between them. CDR3 loop: CASSYSGEFYEQYF. In nucleotides, the CDR3 is TGTGCCAGCAGTTACTCGGGGGAATTTTACGAGCAGTACTTC.

This clone appeared a single time. In nucleotides, the CDR3 is TGTGCCAGCGGTGCGGGGGCGCAGGATGGCTACACCTTC. Amino acids: CASGAGAQDGYTF. V gene TRBV7-9 combines with J gene TRBJ1-2; D is perhaps TRBD1 (6 bases). This CDR3 is built from 13 residues. Germline CDR1 is SEHNR and CDR2 is FQNEAQ (reference sequence). V was clipped by 8 bases and J by 6 bases, with 16 bases between them. Complete variable domain (other parts from reference TRBV7-9 and TRBJ1-2): DTGVSQNPRHKITKRGQNVTFRCDPISEHNRLYWYRQTLGQGPEFLTYFQNEAQLEKSRLLSDRFSAERPKGSFSTLEIQRTEQGDSAMYLCASGAGAQDGYTFGSGTRLTVV.

The CDR3 region is CASSEKAGTSGYEQYF. CDR3 in DNA: TGCGCCAGCAGTGAGAAGGCCGGGACTAGCGGGTACGAGCAGTACTTC. The gene calls are TRBV10-1 and TRBJ2-7, with 12 bases that match TRBD2. The V gene end was trimmed by 2 bases and the J gene end by 4 bases; junction bases not matched to a gene: 6. The germline gives CDR1 WNHNN, CDR2 SYGVQD (reference sequence). CDR3 length: 16 amino acids.

This chain connects TRBV6-5 to TRBJ2-3, with unresolved D. V lost 6 bases and J 3 bases, leaving 10 bases between the germline ends. CDR1 is MNHEY and CDR2 is SVGAGI in the germline V gene. The CDR3 covers 13 residues. CDR3 residues: CASSWTSTDTQYF. The CDR3 DNA follows: TGTGCCAGCAGCTGGACGTCTACAGATACGCAGTATTTT.

The genes are TRBV6-5 and TRBJ2-5; D gene unclear. V dropped 6 bases and J dropped 1 base, with 9 bases sitting between them. This CDR3 contains 13 residues. From germline, CDR1 is MNHEY and CDR2 SVGAGI. CDR3 residues: CASRVSGQETQYF. CDR3 in DNA: TGTGCCAGCAGGGTGTCCGGCCAAGAGACCCAGTACTTC.

This chain joins TRBV5-4 and TRBJ2-1; 12 positions agree with TRBD2. The germline gives CDR1 SGHNT, CDR2 YYREEE (reference sequence). The CDR3 runs 15 residues. After removal of 4 bases from V and 7 bases from J, the junction contained 6 bases not matched to a gene. DNA of the CDR3: TGTGCCAGCAGCCCCGGACTAGCGGGGTGGAATGAGCAGTTCTTC. Translated, it gives CASSPGLAGWNEQFF. Based on the CDR3 plus reference TRBV5-4 and TRBJ2-1, the full variable domain is ETGVTQSPTHLIKTRGQQVTLRCSSQSGHNTVSWYQQALGQGPQFIFQYYREEENGRGNFPPRFSGLQFPNYSSELNVNALELDDSALYLCASSPGLAGWNEQFFGPGTRLTVL.

The rearrangement uses TRBV28 and TRBJ2-4; TRBD1 might be the D (6 bases). Germline V gene data show CDR1 as MDHEN and CDR2 as SYDVKM. Trimming removed 1 base at V and 3 bases at J, with 13 bases between. The CDR3 is made up of 16 amino acids. DNA for the CDR3: TGTGCCAGCAGTTTATATCAGGGGAAAGTCAAAAACATTCAGTACTTC. Protein: CASSLYQGKVKNIQYF.

The chain's CDR3 is CASVWGGEAFF. The CDR3 bases are TGCGCCAGCGTTTGGGGCGGGGAAGCTTTCTTT. The V and J genes are TRBV5-1 and TRBJ1-1; D is perhaps TRBD1 (5 bases). Germline V gene data show CDR1 as SGHRS and CDR2 as YFSETQ. Deletions cut 7 bases from V and 8 bases from J, with 12 bases between. The CDR3 is 11 residues long.